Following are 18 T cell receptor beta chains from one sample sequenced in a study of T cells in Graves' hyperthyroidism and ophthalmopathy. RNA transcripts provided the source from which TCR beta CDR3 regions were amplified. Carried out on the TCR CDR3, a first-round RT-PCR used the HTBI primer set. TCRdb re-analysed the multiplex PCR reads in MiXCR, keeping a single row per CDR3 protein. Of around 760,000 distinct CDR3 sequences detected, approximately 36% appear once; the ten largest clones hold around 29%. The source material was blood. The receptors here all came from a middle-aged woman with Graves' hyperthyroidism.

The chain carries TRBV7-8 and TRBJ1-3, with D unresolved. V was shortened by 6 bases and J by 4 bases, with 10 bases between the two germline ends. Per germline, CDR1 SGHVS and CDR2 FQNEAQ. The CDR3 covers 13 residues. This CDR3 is CASRYSGGNTIYF. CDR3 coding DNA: TGTGCCAGCAGATATAGTGGGGGAAACACCATATATTTT.

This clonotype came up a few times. CDR3 sequence (DNA): TGTGCCAGCAGCTTGACCAAATATAATTCACCCCTCCACTTT. Its protein product is CASSLTKYNSPLHF. The rearrangement uses TRBV5-8 and TRBJ1-6; D is unclear. Germline values: CDR1 SGHTS, CDR2 YDEGEE. CDR3 length: 14 amino acids. V was trimmed by 1 base and J by 4 bases, leaving 6 bases between them.

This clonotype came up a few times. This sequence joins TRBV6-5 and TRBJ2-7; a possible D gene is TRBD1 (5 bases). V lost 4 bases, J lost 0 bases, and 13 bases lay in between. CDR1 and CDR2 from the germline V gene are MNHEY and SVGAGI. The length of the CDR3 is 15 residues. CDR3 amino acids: CASSSETAYSYEQYF. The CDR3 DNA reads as TGTGCCAGCAGTTCAGAGACAGCATACTCCTACGAGCAGTACTTC.

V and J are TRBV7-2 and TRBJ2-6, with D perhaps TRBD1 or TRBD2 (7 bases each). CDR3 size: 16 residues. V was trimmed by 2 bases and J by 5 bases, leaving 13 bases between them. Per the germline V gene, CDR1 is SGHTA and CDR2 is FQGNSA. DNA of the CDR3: TGTGCCAGCAGCTTACAGGGGGGGGAGAGGGCCAACGTCCTGACTTTC. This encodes CASSLQGGERANVLTF.

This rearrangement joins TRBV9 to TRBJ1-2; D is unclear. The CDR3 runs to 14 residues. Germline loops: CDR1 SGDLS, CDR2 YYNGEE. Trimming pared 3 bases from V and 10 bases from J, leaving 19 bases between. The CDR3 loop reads CASSAGNELRDYTF. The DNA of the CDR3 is TGTGCCAGCAGCGCCGGGAACGAACTCCGGGACTACACCTTC. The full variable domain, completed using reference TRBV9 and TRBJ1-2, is DSGVTQTPKHLITATGQRVTLRCSPRSGDLSVYWYQQSLDQGLQFLIQYYNGEERAKGNILERFSAQQFPDLHSELNLSSLELGDSALYFCASSAGNELRDYTFGSGTRLTVV.

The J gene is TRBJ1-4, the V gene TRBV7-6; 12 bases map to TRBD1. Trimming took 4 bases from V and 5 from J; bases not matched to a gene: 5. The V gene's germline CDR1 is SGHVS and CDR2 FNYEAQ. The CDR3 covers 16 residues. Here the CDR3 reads CASSSRGTGGNEKLFF. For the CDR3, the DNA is TGTGCCAGCAGCTCTAGGGGGACAGGGGGCAATGAAAAACTGTTTTTT.

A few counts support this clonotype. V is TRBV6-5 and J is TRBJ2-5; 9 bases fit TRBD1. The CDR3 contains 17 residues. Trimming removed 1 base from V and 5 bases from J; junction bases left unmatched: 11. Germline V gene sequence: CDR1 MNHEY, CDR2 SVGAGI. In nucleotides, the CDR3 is TGTGCCAGCAGTTACTTCGGTCTCAGGGACAGGGACGAGACCCAGTACTTC. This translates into CASSYFGLRDRDETQYF.

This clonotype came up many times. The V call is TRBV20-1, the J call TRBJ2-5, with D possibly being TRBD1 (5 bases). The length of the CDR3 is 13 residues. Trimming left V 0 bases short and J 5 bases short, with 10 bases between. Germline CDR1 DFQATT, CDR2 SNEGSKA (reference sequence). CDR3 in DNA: TGCAGTGCTAGAGATCTAGGGGTGGAGACCCAGTACTTC. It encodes CSARDLGVETQYF.

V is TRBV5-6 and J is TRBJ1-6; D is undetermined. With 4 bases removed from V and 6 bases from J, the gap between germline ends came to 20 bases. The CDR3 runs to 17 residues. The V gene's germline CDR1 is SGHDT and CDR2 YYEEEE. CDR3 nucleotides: TGTGCCAGCAGCGCGATGGGTGGGAGGACCCCTAATTCACCCCTCCACTTT. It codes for CASSAMGGRTPNSPLHF.

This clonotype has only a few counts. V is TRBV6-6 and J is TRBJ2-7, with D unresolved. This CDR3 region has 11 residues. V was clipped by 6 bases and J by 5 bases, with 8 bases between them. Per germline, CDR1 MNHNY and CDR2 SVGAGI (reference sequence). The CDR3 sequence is CASRRTDEQYF. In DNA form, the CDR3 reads TGTGCCAGCAGACGAACGGACGAGCAGTACTTC.

The CDR3 sequence is CSVEFRIGGYTF. The DNA of the CDR3 is TGCAGCGTTGAATTTAGAATAGGGGGCTACACCTTC. The chain links TRBV29-1 to TRBJ1-2; D ambiguous. V lost 2 bases and J lost 8, with 12 bases in between. Germline V lookup: CDR1 SQVTM, CDR2 ANQGSEA. The length of the CDR3 is 12 residues.

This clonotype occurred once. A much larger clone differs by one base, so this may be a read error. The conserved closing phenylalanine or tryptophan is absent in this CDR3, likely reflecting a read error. CDR3 nucleotides: TGCAGTGCTAGGGCCACGAACACCGGGGAGCTGTTTTCT. Amino acids: CSARATNTGELFS. This sequence joins TRBV20-1 and TRBJ2-2; D is uncertain. The CDR3 spans 13 residues. The V and J ends lost 3 bases and 0 bases respectively, with 5 bases between them. Looked up from germline, CDR1 is DFQATT and CDR2 is SNEGSKA (reference sequence).

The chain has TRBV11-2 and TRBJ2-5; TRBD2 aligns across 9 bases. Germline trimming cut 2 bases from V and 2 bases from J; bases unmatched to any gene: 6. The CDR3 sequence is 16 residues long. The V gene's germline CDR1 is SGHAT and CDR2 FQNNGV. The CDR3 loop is CASSLSSGIPQETQYF. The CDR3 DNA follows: TGTGCCAGCAGCTTATCTAGCGGGATTCCGCAAGAGACCCAGTACTTC.

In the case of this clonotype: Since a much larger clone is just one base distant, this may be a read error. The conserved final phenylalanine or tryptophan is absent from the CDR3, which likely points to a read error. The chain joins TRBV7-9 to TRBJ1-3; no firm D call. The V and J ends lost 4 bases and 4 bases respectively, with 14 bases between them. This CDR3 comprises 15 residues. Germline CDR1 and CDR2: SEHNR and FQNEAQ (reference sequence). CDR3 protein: CASSSRLIEGNTIYL. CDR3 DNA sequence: TGTGCCAGCAGCTCCCGCTTAATCGAGGGAAACACCATATATCTT.

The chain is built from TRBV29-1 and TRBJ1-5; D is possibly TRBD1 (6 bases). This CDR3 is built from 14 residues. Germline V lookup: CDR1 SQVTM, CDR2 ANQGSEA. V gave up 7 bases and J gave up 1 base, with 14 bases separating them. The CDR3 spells CSAAGGPSNQPQHF. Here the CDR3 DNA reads TGCAGCGCTGCCGGGGGGCCAAGCAATCAGCCCCAGCATTTT.

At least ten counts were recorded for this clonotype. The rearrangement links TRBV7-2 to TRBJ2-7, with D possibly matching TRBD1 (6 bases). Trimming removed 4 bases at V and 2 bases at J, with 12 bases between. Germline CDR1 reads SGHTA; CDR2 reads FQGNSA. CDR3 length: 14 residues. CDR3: CASSSTGYTYEQYF. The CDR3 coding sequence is TGTGCCAGCAGCTCAACAGGGTACACCTACGAGCAGTACTTC.

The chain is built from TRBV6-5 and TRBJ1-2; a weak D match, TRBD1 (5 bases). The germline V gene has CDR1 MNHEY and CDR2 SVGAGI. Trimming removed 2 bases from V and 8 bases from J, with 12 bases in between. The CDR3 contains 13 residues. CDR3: CASSYPQGKGYTF. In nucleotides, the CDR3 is TGTGCCAGCAGTTACCCCCAGGGTAAAGGCTACACCTTC.

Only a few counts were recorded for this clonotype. The CDR3, as DNA: TGTGCCAGCAGTTTACCCGGGACAGGGGAGGAAAAACTGTTTTTT. Encoded protein: CASSLPGTGEEKLFF. The rearrangement joins TRBV25-1 to TRBJ1-4; 10 nucleotides align to TRBD1. From germline, CDR1 is MGHDK and CDR2 SYGVNS. The trim removed 5 bases at V and 8 bases at J, leaving 8 bases unmatched. This CDR3 contains 15 residues.